The 31 T cell receptor beta chains given below trace back to one sample, sequenced in a study of tumor-infiltrating lymphocytes in primary liver carcinoma. TCR beta cDNA was made from 400 to 500 ng total RNA with a constant-region primer. Slightly modified ARM-PCR, run as three nested multiplex PCR rounds, produced the TCR beta libraries. Researchers ran the first two PCR rounds for roughly 11 cycles each with TRBV1-TRBV30 forward primers and a C-beta reverse primer. MiXCR was run by TCRdb on the multiplex PCR reads, yielding one entry per CDR3 protein. The sample has approximately 110,000 distinct CDR3 sequences; 60% to 70% are singletons. RNA and DNA were co-extracted from around 20-30 mg of unsorted bulk tissue. Sequenced material: liver tumor tissue from sampling region 1. Subset given: tumor region T1, superior pole. These receptors were taken from a woman aged 55-70 years with primary liver carcinoma and hepatitis B virus infection.

Concerning this clonotype itself: Given a much more abundant clone one base away, this may be a read error. The rearrangement uses TRBV5-1 and TRBJ2-1; 10 nucleotides line up with TRBD2. The V gene's germline CDR1 is SGHRS and CDR2 YFSETQ. CDR3 length equals 16 residues. V was clipped by 0 bases and J by 6 bases; unmatched bases: 6. The CDR3 sequence is CASSLEPSGRANEQFF. The CDR3, as DNA: TGCGCCAGCAGCTTGGAACCCAGCGGGAGGGCCAATGAGCAGTTCTTC. Complete variable domain (other parts from reference TRBV5-1 and TRBJ2-1): KAGVTQTPRYLIKTRGQQVTLSCSPISGHRSVSWYQQTPGQGLQFLFEYFSETQRNKGNFPGRFSGRQFSNSRSEMNVSTLELGDSALYLCASSLEPSGRANEQFFGPGTRLTVL.

Comment on this clonotype: One base away lies a much larger clone, so this may be a sequencing read error. The chain uses TRBV6-5 and TRBJ2-1; D may match TRBD1 or TRBD2 (5 bases each). The CDR3 consists of 17 residues. CDR1 is MNHEY and CDR2 is SVGAGI in the germline V gene. Here the CDR3 DNA reads TGTGCCAGCAGTTACTCGGCCTCCCGGGGCTCCTACATTGAGCAGTTCTTC. Translation: CASSYSASRGSYIEQFF.

Concerning this clonotype itself: A much more abundant neighbour one base away suggests this may be a read error. CDR3 nucleotide sequence: TGTGCCAGCAGCGCTCGGGACAGGGCGCGCGAAGCCCTCCACTTT. Protein product: CASSARDRAREALHF. The chain combines TRBV5-4 with TRBJ1-6, with TRBD1 matching 9 bases. Germline lookup yields CDR1 SGHNT and CDR2 YYREEE (reference sequence). J gave up 14 bases and V 4 bases, and 13 bases lay outside the gene matches. The CDR3 has 15 residues.

This clonotype was observed a handful of times. The V call is TRBV5-4, the J call TRBJ2-1; TRBD2 matches 7 bases. The germline V gene has CDR1 SGHNT and CDR2 YYREEE (reference sequence). The V gene end was trimmed by 7 bases and the J gene end by 10 bases; junction bases not matched to a gene: 8. This CDR3 spans 12 amino acids. The CDR3 reads CASGLVGGEQFF. CDR3 bases: TGTGCCAGCGGGCTAGTGGGGGGGGAGCAGTTCTTC.

For this clonotype: Since a much larger clone is just one base distant, this may be a read error. This rearrangement joins TRBV7-8 to TRBJ2-5; TRBD2 is a possible D gene (6 bases). The CDR3 is made up of 15 amino acids. Germline values: CDR1 SGHVS, CDR2 FQNEAQ. As DNA, the CDR3 is TGTGCCAGCAGCTTAGAGGGTCAGGGAGGTGAGACCCAGAACTTC. Residues: CASSLEGQGGETQNF.

This clonotype was recorded a few times. The rearrangement uses TRBV29-1 and TRBJ2-1; weak D call: TRBD1 (5 bases). Germline CDR1 SQVTM, CDR2 ANQGSEA. This CDR3 comprises 12 residues. V was trimmed by 4 bases and J by 8 bases, leaving 12 bases between them. CDR3 sequence reads: CSVAPGSYEQFF. The CDR3 DNA is TGCAGCGTTGCCCCAGGGTCCTATGAGCAGTTCTTC.

J is TRBJ1-2 and V is TRBV7-9; no firm D call. The V and J ends lost 1 base and 5 bases respectively, with 5 bases between them. CDR3 length: 12 residues. Germline V CDR1 and CDR2: SEHNR, FQNEAQ (reference sequence). This CDR3 is CASSLGLYGYTF. The CDR3 bases are TGTGCCAGCAGCTTAGGGTTGTATGGCTACACCTTC.

As regards this clonotype: An end of the junction does not agree with germline; a read error may underlie this. This chain joins TRBV11-2 and TRBJ2-1, with TRBD2 identical over 7 bases. Germline CDR1 is SGHAT and CDR2 is FQNNGV. The CDR3 runs to 18 residues. The CDR3: CVSSLAGDGRRSYNEQFF. The DNA for the CDR3 is TGTGTCAGCAGCTTAGCCGGGGACGGGAGGAGATCCTACAATGAGCAGTTCTTC.

About this clonotype: This clone may be a read error of a much larger clone one base away. The chain links TRBV10-2 to TRBJ2-1; 9 bases map to TRBD2. The V gene end was trimmed by 4 bases and the J gene end by 16 bases; junction bases not matched to a gene: 11. Germline V gene data show CDR1 as WSHSY and CDR2 as SAAADI. This CDR3 is built from 13 residues. The CDR3 DNA is TGCGCCAGCAGTGTGGCGGGAGGGCTTAATCACTTCTTC. Encoded protein: CASSVAGGLNHFF.

V and J are TRBV20-1 and TRBJ1-5; D is possibly TRBD1 (5 bases). This CDR3 contains 17 residues. V dropped 2 bases and J dropped 1 base, with 18 bases sitting between them. Germline CDR1 and CDR2: DFQATT and SNEGSKA (reference sequence). CDR3 sequence reads: CSARLNRDGYSNQPQHF. In nucleotides, the CDR3 is TGCAGTGCTAGACTAAACCGGGACGGCTACAGCAATCAGCCCCAGCATTTT.

The chain uses TRBV6-1 and TRBJ1-6; TRBD1 agrees at 7 bases. The CDR3 sequence is 15 residues long. Trimming took 7 bases from V and 1 from J; bases not matched to a gene: 4. Germline V lookup: CDR1 MNHNS, CDR2 SASEGT. CDR3 sequence (DNA): TGTGCCAGCATGAAGGACAGGTCCTATAATTCACCCCTCCACTTT. It is translated as CASMKDRSYNSPLHF.

Comments on this clonotype: One junction end disagrees with the germline gene, perhaps due to a read error. The chain joins TRBV20-1 to TRBJ1-5, with TRBD1 as a possible D gene (5 bases). The CDR3 loop spans 16 amino acids. CDR1 is DFQATT, CDR2 SNEGSKA, per germline (reference sequence). The CDR3 DNA reads as TGCAGTGCTAGAGATCTGGTGACAGCTAGCAAACAGCCCCAGCATTTT. Encoded protein: CSARDLVTASKQPQHF.

This clonotype was found many times. The chain employs TRBV29-1 and TRBJ2-7; perhaps TRBD1 as D (6 bases). Trimming shortened V by 6 bases and J by 1 base, and 13 bases separated the two germline ends. CDR1 is SQVTM and CDR2 is ANQGSEA in the germline V gene. The CDR3 length is 13 residues. CDR3 in DNA: TGCAGCGTCCCGACAGGAGAGTCCTACGAGCAGTACTTC. Protein sequence: CSVPTGESYEQYF.

The chain combines TRBV11-2 with TRBJ1-1; TRBD1 might be the D (6 bases). Germline CDR1 SGHAT, CDR2 FQNNGV. Trimming left V 6 bases short and J 5 bases short, with 22 bases between. This CDR3 comprises 16 residues. CDR3 residues: CASSSRGGAGKTEAFF. In nucleotides, the CDR3 is TGTGCCAGCAGTTCAAGGGGGGGCGCGGGAAAAACTGAAGCTTTCTTT. Variable domain in full (rest from reference TRBV11-2 and TRBJ1-1): EAGVAQSPRYKIIEKRQSVAFWCNPISGHATLYWYQQILGQGPKLLIQFQNNGVVDDSQLPKDRFSAERLKGVDSTLKIQPAKLEDSAVYLCASSSRGGAGKTEAFFGQGTRLTVV.

This clonotype has ten or more counts. V and J are TRBV6-1 and TRBJ1-2, with D perhaps TRBD1 (5 bases). V was cut by 6 bases and J by 4 bases, with 18 bases left in between. The CDR3 length is 15 residues. Germline assignment: CDR1 MNHNS and CDR2 SASEGT. CDR3 residues: CASRLGGVGAYGYTF. CDR3 DNA sequence: TGTGCCAGCAGGTTGGGGGGGGTTGGCGCCTATGGCTACACCTTC.

This clonotype was observed many times. The chain links TRBV6-6 to TRBJ2-5; TRBD1 matches 8 bases. V dropped 5 bases and J dropped 6; count of bases not matched to a gene: 5. The CDR3 is 13 amino acids. Germline V gives CDR1 MNHNY, CDR2 SVGAGI (reference sequence). This CDR3 is CASSDRGRKTQYF. The CDR3 DNA reads TGTGCCAGCAGTGACAGGGGTCGGAAGACCCAGTACTTC.

This clonotype came up many times. The DNA for the CDR3 is TGTGCCTGCCGGGGGGGCACAGCTAGCACAGATACGCAGTATTTT. Translation gives CACRGGTASTDTQYF. The chain uses TRBV6-1 and TRBJ2-3; 8 bases are shared with TRBD2. V shed 11 bases, J shed 0 bases, and the junction held 10 bases outside the gene matches. This CDR3 comprises 15 residues. From germline, CDR1 is MNHNS and CDR2 SASEGT.

V is TRBV28 and J is TRBJ2-1; tentatively, D is TRBD1 or TRBD2 (5 bases each). The CDR3 length is 14 residues. The V gene's germline CDR1 is MDHEN and CDR2 SYDVKM. V was shortened by 3 bases and J by 6 bases, with 12 bases between the two germline ends. In DNA, the CDR3 is TGTGCCAGCAGTTTCTCCGGGGCTATCAATGAGCAGTTCTTC. This codes for CASSFSGAINEQFF.

On this clonotype: It is likely a read error, because the conserved phenylalanine at the end of the CDR3 is missing. The CDR3 region is CVSNRRQYNEQFI. In DNA, the CDR3 is TGTGTCAGCAACAGGAGACAGTACAATGAGCAGTTCATC. This chain joins TRBV5-5 and TRBJ2-1; TRBD1 is a possible D gene (5 bases). CDR3 length equals 13 residues. Per the germline V gene, CDR1 is SGHKS and CDR2 is YYEKEE (reference sequence).

On this clonotype itself: The junction and the germline gene differ at one end; a read error may be behind it. The chain employs TRBV12-3 or TRBV12-4 and TRBJ1-5; 7 nucleotides line up with TRBD1. The J call may not be correct, given that the DNA end is closer to TRBJ2-3. The CDR3 runs 14 residues. CDR3 nucleotide sequence: TGTGTCAGCAGGCCTGACAGGGAGAATCAGCCCCAGTATTTT. Amino acid sequence: CVSRPDRENQPQYF.

A remark on this clonotype: Relative to the germline gene, one junction end is altered; a read error may explain this. CDR3 region: CASSLVPNLAASGSLSFYYEQFF. The CDR3 DNA follows: TGTGCCAGCAGCTTAGTCCCCAACCTTGCGGCTAGCGGGAGTTTGAGCTTCTACTATGAGCAGTTCTTC. J is TRBJ2-1 and V is TRBV11-3; 10 bases are shared with TRBD2. This CDR3 is built from 23 residues. Germline lookup yields CDR1 SGHNT and CDR2 YENEEA. The complete variable domain, with remaining parts taken from reference TRBV11-3 and TRBJ2-1, reads EAGVVQSPRYKIIEKKQPVAFWCNPISGHNTLYWYLQNLGQGPELLIRYENEEAVDDSQLPKDRFSAERLKGVDSTLKIQPAELGDSAVYLCASSLVPNLAASGSLSFYYEQFFGPGTRLTVL.

The chain uses TRBV6-5 and TRBJ2-5, with D tentatively TRBD2 (6 bases). CDR3 length equals 14 residues. Trimming took 8 bases from V and 5 from J, leaving 18 bases between them. The V gene's germline CDR1 is MNHEY and CDR2 SVGAGI. The chain's CDR3 is CASRRALVAETQYF. The CDR3 DNA sequence: TGTGCCAGCCGGAGGGCCCTGGTGGCGGAGACCCAGTACTTC.

Remarks on this clonotype: Germline is not matched at one junction end, which may reflect a read error. The J gene is TRBJ2-2, the V gene TRBV6-2 or TRBV6-3; perhaps TRBD2 as D (5 bases). The germline CDR1 and CDR2 sequences are MNHEY and SVGEGT. The CDR3 loop spans 12 amino acids. This CDR3 is CASSYFTGELSF. The CDR3, as DNA: TGTGCCAGCAGTTACTTCACCGGGGAGCTGTCTTTT.

This clonotype was recorded many times. This chain links TRBV7-9 with TRBJ2-7, with TRBD2 as a possible D gene (5 bases). The CDR3 spans 14 residues. V was pared by 1 base and J by 2 bases, with 9 bases between. The germline V gene has CDR1 SEHNR and CDR2 FQNEAQ (reference sequence). The CDR3 loop reads CASSLGGPAYEQYF. As DNA, the CDR3 is TGTGCCAGCAGCTTAGGCGGGCCGGCCTACGAGCAGTACTTC.

About this clonotype itself: The junction shows a germline mismatch at one end, possibly a read error. The V gene is TRBV24-1, the J gene TRBJ2-1, with D hard to call. The CDR3 runs 12 residues. Germline V gene data show CDR1 as KGHDR and CDR2 as SFDVKD. CDR3 amino acids: CTTSNPYNEQFF. In DNA, the CDR3 is TGTACCACCAGTAACCCCTACAATGAGCAGTTCTTC.

This clonotype came up a few times. CDR3 region: CASSSTPTDTQYF. Here the CDR3 DNA reads TGTGCCAGCTCATCGACTCCCACAGATACGCAGTATTTT. The V and J genes are TRBV18 and TRBJ2-3; D is unclear. Trimming stripped 5 bases from V and 2 bases from J, with 8 bases between. The CDR3 has 13 amino acids. The germline gives CDR1 KGHSH, CDR2 LQKENI. Complete variable domain (other parts from reference TRBV18 and TRBJ2-3): NAGVMQNPRHLVRRRGQEARLRCSPMKGHSHVYWYRQLPEEGLKFMVYLQKENIIDESGMPKERFSAEFPKEGPSILRIQQVVRGDSAAYFCASSSTPTDTQYFGPGTRLTVL.

This clonotype was counted at least ten times. V gene TRBV5-5 combines with J gene TRBJ2-1; 7 bases map to TRBD1. V was pared by 3 bases and J by 7 bases, with 7 bases of the junction left unmatched. Germline CDR1 SGHKS, CDR2 YYEKEE (reference sequence). This CDR3 is 14 amino acids long. CDR3 sequence (DNA): TGTGCCAGCAGCTCTGACAGGGCGTGGAATGAGCAGTTCTTC. This codes for CASSSDRAWNEQFF.

This clonotype occurred many times. The chain uses TRBV6-1 and TRBJ2-2, with 7 bases fitting TRBD1. With 5 bases clipped from V and 6 bases from J, the junction kept 9 bases outside the gene matches. The CDR3 has 15 amino acids. Germline V gene sequence: CDR1 MNHNS, CDR2 SASEGT. CDR3 in amino acids: CASSLRQGLSGELFF. Written as DNA, the CDR3 is TGTGCCAGCAGTCTAAGACAGGGTCTTTCCGGGGAGCTGTTTTTT.

This clonotype showed up many times. V is TRBV5-1 and J is TRBJ1-4; tentative D call: TRBD1 (5 bases). The CDR3 has 13 amino acids. Per the germline V gene, CDR1 is SGHRS and CDR2 is YFSETQ. V was pared by 4 bases and J by 4 bases, with 8 bases between. As DNA, the CDR3 is TGCGCCAGCAGCGGGGGGGATAATGAAAAACTGTTTTTT. This sequence encodes CASSGGDNEKLFF.

The V gene is TRBV11-2, the J gene TRBJ2-5; possibly TRBD2 for D (6 bases). This CDR3 contains 13 residues. Germline CDR1 and CDR2: SGHAT and FQNNGV. V was pared by 5 bases and J by 8 bases, with 15 bases between. CDR3 coding DNA: TGTGCCAGCAGCCTCACGGGAGCCATCACCCAGTACTTC. Amino acid sequence: CASSLTGAITQYF.

This clonotype was seen ten or more times. This chain connects TRBV20-1 to TRBJ1-1; D unclear. Trimming removed 3 bases at V and 6 bases at J, with 8 bases between. Germline CDR1 is DFQATT and CDR2 is SNEGSKA (reference sequence). The CDR3 extends over 11 amino acids. CDR3 amino acids: CSASVRAEAFF. The DNA of the CDR3 is TGCAGTGCTAGTGTCAGAGCTGAAGCTTTCTTT.